This passage covers 14 T cell receptor beta chains from one sample sequenced in a study of cytomegalovirus exposure and HLA in healthy donors. PCR used 60 Vbeta primers and 13 Jbeta primers. TCRdb keeps only in-frame clones here, not all; method: immunoSEQ multiplex PCR. The sample consists of some 65,000 clones, roughly 80% of them appearing once. The sample was PBMCs. The origin of the receptors is a girl aged 10-17 years in good health and CMV-seropositive.

The V and J genes are TRBV28 and TRBJ1-2, with D maybe TRBD1 (6 bases). CDR1 and CDR2 (germline): MDHEN, SYDVKM. The length of the CDR3 is 16 residues. V dropped 7 bases and J dropped 7 bases, with 25 bases sitting between them. The CDR3 nucleotides read TGTGCCAGCACCTCCTCCGGGGGGGGCAAATCGATTGGCTACACCTTC. Its translation is CASTSSGGGKSIGYTF.

The chain employs TRBV4-2 and TRBJ2-2; 9 bases are shared with TRBD2. Germline V gives CDR1 LGHNA, CDR2 YNFKEQ. V gave up 6 bases and J gave up 8 bases; unmatched junction bases: 16. The CDR3 covers 17 residues. DNA for the CDR3: TGTGCCAGCAGTCACGGGCTAGCGGGGCTAAGCAGGGGGGAGCTGTTTTTT. It encodes CASSHGLAGLSRGELFF.

The chain combines TRBV5-4 with TRBJ1-2; D call uncertain. CDR3 length: 16 amino acids. The V gene's germline CDR1 is SGHNT and CDR2 YYREEE (reference sequence). V gave up 4 bases and J gave up 8 bases, with 24 bases separating them. CDR3 sequence: CASSHLEGIILNGYTF. CDR3 DNA sequence: TGTGCCAGCAGCCACCTTGAGGGCATTATTCTAAACGGCTACACCTTC.

The chain couples TRBV6-6 to TRBJ1-1; D is uncertain. Germline V gene lookup returns CDR1 MNHNY and CDR2 SVGAGI (reference sequence). The CDR3 is 14 amino acids. The V end was cut by 2 bases, the J end by 4 bases, with 11 bases between. As DNA, the CDR3 is TGTGCCAGCAGTTACGCGGCACGCATCACTGAAGCTTTCTTT. This sequence encodes CASSYAARITEAFF.

The chain links TRBV6-1 to TRBJ2-5; weak D call: TRBD1 (6 bases). The CDR3 spans 14 residues. V lost 5 bases to trimming and J lost 2 bases, with 12 bases between them. Germline lookup yields CDR1 MNHNS and CDR2 SASEGT. Written as DNA, the CDR3 is TGTGCCAGCAGTTTCCCGACAGGACAAGAGACCCAGTACTTC. It translates to CASSFPTGQETQYF.

This clone is judged medium-sized. This chain connects TRBV29-1 to TRBJ2-7; D is possibly TRBD2 (5 bases). Germline V gene lookup returns CDR1 SQVTM and CDR2 ANQGSEA. The CDR3 covers 13 residues. Trimming removed 6 bases at V and 2 bases at J, with 14 bases between. The CDR3 DNA follows: TGCAGCGTACGAGGGCTAGGAACCTACGAGCAGTACTTC. Its protein is CSVRGLGTYEQYF.

The rearrangement uses TRBV7-2 and TRBJ2-7; tentative D call: TRBD2 (5 bases). Trimming took off 3 bases at V and 8 bases at J, with 11 bases between the two ends. Germline CDR1 is SGHTA and CDR2 is FQGNSA. The CDR3 extends over 12 amino acids. The CDR3 DNA sequence: TGTGCCAGCAGCTTGGAGGTGGGAAAGCAGTACTTC. Translation gives CASSLEVGKQYF.

The chain links TRBV5-6 to TRBJ2-5, with a possible D match to TRBD1 (6 bases). This CDR3 comprises 14 residues. The V end lost 3 bases, the J end lost 2 bases, and 11 bases lay between the germline ends. The germline V gene has CDR1 SGHDT and CDR2 YYEEEE. CDR3 region: CASSSTGSQETQYF. CDR3 DNA sequence: TGTGCCAGCAGCTCGACAGGATCTCAAGAGACCCAGTACTTC. Drawing the rest from reference TRBV5-6 and TRBJ2-5, the complete variable domain is DAGVTQSPTHLIKTRGQQVTLRCSPKSGHDTVSWYQQALGQGPQFIFQYYEEEERQRGNFPDRFSGHQFPNYSSELNVNALLLGDSALYLCASSSTGSQETQYFGPGTRLLVL.

This chain links TRBV28 with TRBJ2-3; D not resolved. The CDR3 covers 14 residues. With 6 bases removed from V and 11 bases from J, the gap between germline ends came to 21 bases. Germline V gives CDR1 MDHEN, CDR2 SYDVKM. CDR3 sequence (DNA): TGTGCCAGCAGCCCCCCGGCCGTCGCGGTTCGGCAGTATTTT. It encodes CASSPPAVAVRQYF.

This chain uses TRBV4-3 with TRBJ2-2; perhaps TRBD2 as D (5 bases). V dropped 2 bases and J dropped 1 base, with 14 bases sitting between them. CDR1 LGHNA and CDR2 YSLEER come from the germline V gene. CDR3 length equals 17 residues. CDR3 sequence: CASSQRTGTRNTGELFF. CDR3 DNA sequence: TGCGCCAGCAGCCAACGGACGGGAACGAGGAACACCGGGGAGCTGTTTTTT.

This clone showed up just once. V gene TRBV4-3 combines with J gene TRBJ1-3, with D tentatively TRBD1 (5 bases). V was clipped by 0 bases and J by 2 bases, with 11 bases between them. Germline CDR1 and CDR2: LGHNA and YSLEER. The CDR3 is 16 residues long. CDR3: CASSQDDPGPGNTIYF. The DNA of the CDR3 is TGCGCCAGCAGCCAAGATGACCCAGGGCCTGGAAACACCATATATTTT.

The CDR3 loop is CASSEGLAGGDYNEQFF. The CDR3, as DNA: TGTGCCAGCAGCGAAGGACTAGCGGGAGGAGATTACAATGAGCAGTTCTTC. This rearrangement joins TRBV9 to TRBJ2-1, with TRBD2 matching 14 bases. Germline V gene sequence: CDR1 SGDLS, CDR2 YYNGEE. V lost 3 bases to trimming and J lost 4 bases; unmatched junction nucleotides: 6. The CDR3 covers 17 residues.

This chain joins TRBV28 and TRBJ1-1; tentatively, D is TRBD1 (5 bases). The germline gives CDR1 MDHEN, CDR2 SYDVKM. The CDR3 has 10 amino acids. V shed 7 bases and J shed 8 bases, with 8 bases lying between them. The chain's CDR3 is CASIGGEAFF. The CDR3 bases are TGTGCCAGCATTGGGGGGGAAGCTTTCTTT.

This clone was seen just once. V gene TRBV6-5 combines with J gene TRBJ1-2, with D possibly TRBD1 on 5 matching bases. Per the germline V gene, CDR1 is MNHEY and CDR2 is SVGAGI. There are 14 residues in the CDR3. Trimming took off 10 bases at V and 4 bases at J, with 19 bases between the two ends. For the CDR3, the DNA is TGTGCCACCCTAAGTATCAGGGCTCCCTATGGCTACACCTTC. It encodes CATLSIRAPYGYTF.